This T cell receptor beta chain was obtained from a study of blood T cell repertoires in COVID-19. Study-wide background: T cells, B-cell-depleted T cells, or PBMCs supplied cDNA or gDNA.

Participant-given clinical history determined each cohort assignment. Two negative PCRs, clearance, or symptom resolution characterized the recovered Cohort 3 donors. Authors' analysis steps: By means of reference gene primer amplification, nucleated cell counts were estimated. Sequencing used immunoSEQ multiplex PCR; TCRdb keeps in-frame clones, though not all of them. V, J and clone size derive from that table, while D and trimming were established from the DNA sequence. This sample has some 170,000 clones, with approximately 80% found just once. Trimming cost V 0 bases and J 5 bases, with 14 bases left between them. This CDR3 spans 16 amino acids.

The V call is TRBV23-1, the J call TRBJ2-1; D unresolved. TRBV23-1 is treated as an ORF (open reading frame) with a function not yet certain. The origin of this receptor is a middle-aged man who had recovered from COVID-19. Input material: PBMCs or T cells enriched from blood (not recorded which). Here the CDR3 reads CASSQSSRRKDNEQFF. CDR3 in DNA: TGCGCCAGCAGTCAATCTTCCAGGCGAAAAGACAATGAGCAGTTCTTC.